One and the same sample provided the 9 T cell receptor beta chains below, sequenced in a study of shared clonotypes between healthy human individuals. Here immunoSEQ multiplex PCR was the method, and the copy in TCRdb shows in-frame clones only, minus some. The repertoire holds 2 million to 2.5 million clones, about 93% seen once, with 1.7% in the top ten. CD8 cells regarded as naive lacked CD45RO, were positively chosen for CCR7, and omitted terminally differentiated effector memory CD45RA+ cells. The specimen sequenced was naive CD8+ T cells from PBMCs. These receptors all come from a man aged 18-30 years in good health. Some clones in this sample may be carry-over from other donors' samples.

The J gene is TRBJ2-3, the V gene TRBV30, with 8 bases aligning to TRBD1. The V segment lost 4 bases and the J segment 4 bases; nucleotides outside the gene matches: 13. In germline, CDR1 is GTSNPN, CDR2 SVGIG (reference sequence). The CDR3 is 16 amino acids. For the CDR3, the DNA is TGTGCCTGGACTGAATTCAAACAGGGGGTCCCAGATACGCAGTATTTT. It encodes CAWTEFKQGVPDTQYF.

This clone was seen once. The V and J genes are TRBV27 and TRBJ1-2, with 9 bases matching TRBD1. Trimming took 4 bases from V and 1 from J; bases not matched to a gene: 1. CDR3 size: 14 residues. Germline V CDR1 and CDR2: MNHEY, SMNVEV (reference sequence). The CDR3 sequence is CASSWGQGNYGYTF. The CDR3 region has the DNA TGTGCCAGCAGTTGGGGACAGGGTAACTATGGCTACACCTTC.

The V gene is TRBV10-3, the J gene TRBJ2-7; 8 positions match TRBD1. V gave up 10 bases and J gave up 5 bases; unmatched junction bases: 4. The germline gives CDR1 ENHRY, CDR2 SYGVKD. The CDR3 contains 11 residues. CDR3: CATEDRDEQYF. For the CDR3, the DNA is TGTGCCACCGAGGACAGGGACGAGCAGTACTTC.

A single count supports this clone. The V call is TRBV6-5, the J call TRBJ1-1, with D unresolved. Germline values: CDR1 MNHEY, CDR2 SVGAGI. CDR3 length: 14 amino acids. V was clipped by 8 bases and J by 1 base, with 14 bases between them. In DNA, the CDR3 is TGTGCCAGCTATTACCCTCCGCAGAACACTGAAGCTTTCTTT. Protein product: CASYYPPQNTEAFF.

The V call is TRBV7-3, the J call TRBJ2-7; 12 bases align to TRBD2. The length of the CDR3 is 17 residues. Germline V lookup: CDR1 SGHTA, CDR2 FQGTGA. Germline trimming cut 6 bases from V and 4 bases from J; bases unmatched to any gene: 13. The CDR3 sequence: CASSNEGLAGGLYEQYF. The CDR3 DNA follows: TGTGCCAGCAGTAACGAGGGGCTAGCGGGAGGGTTATACGAGCAGTACTTC.

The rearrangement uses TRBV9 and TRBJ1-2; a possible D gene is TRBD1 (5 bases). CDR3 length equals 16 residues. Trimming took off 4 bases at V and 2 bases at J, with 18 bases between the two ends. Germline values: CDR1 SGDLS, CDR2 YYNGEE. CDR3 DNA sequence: TGTGCCAGCAGCCTCCGTGGCAGGGAGGGCAACTATGGCTACACCTTC. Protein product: CASSLRGREGNYGYTF. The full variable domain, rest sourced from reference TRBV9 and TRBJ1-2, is DSGVTQTPKHLITATGQRVTLRCSPRSGDLSVYWYQQSLDQGLQFLIQYYNGEERAKGNILERFSAQQFPDLHSELNLSSLELGDSALYFCASSLRGREGNYGYTFGSGTRLTVV.

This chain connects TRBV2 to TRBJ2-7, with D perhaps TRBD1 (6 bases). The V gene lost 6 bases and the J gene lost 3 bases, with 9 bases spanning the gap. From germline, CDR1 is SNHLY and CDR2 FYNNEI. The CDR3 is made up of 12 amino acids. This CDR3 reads CASRDRIYEQYF. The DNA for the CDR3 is TGTGCCAGCAGGGACAGAATCTACGAGCAGTACTTC. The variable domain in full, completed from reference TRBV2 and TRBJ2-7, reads EPEVTQTPSHQVTQMGQEVILRCVPISNHLYFYWYRQILGQKVEFLVSFYNNEISEKSEIFDDQFSVERPDGSNFTLKIRSTKLEDSAMYFCASRDRIYEQYFGPGTRLTVT.

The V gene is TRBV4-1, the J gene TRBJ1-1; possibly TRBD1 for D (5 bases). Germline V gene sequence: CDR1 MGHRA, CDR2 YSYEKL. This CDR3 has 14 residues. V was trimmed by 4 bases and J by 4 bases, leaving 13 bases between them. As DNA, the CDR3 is TGCGCCAGCAGCCTCGTGGGGGAGCTCACTGAAGCTTTCTTT. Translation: CASSLVGELTEAFF.

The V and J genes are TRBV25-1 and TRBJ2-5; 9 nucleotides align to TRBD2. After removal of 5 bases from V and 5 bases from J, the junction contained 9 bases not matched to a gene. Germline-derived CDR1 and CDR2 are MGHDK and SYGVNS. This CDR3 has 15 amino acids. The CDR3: CASSSLREGRETQYF. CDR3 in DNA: TGTGCCAGCAGTTCCTTGCGGGAGGGTAGGGAGACCCAGTACTTC.